The clone carrying this TCR delta chain was counted a few times. Its antigen is undetermined. A far larger clone is off by one base, so a read error is likely. TCRdb re-called the RT-PCR reads via CATT. The sample shows over a thousand delta-chain clones, 15% to 20% of them seen only once. The data belong to a study of gammadelta T cells in human blood. Study-wide results and caveats: Microbial exposure reportedly appeared to drive polyclonal expansion of innate gamma-delta T cells right after birth.

Unmatched junction bases numbered 8, after V lost 1 base and J lost 1 base. Germline CDR1 TSWWSYY, CDR2 QGS. The CDR3 is made up of 17 amino acids. V and J are TRDV1 and TRDJ1, with 8 bases identical to TRDD3. This sequence originates from a human donor. Specimen: non-Vgamma9Vdelta2 gamma-delta T cells from infant blood. Here the CDR3 reads CALGEPSMGDLTDKLIF. As DNA, the CDR3 is TGTGCTCTTGGGGAACCATCCATGGGGGATCTCACCGATAAACTCATCTTT.